The sequence of this T cell receptor (beta chain) was determined in a study of T-cell memory formation after mild COVID-19. Germline V gene sequence: CDR1 MGHRA, CDR2 YSYEKL. The CDR3 length is 14 residues. Trimming cost V 0 bases and J 1 base, with 7 bases left between them. Study-wide points: Later expanders leaned toward CD4+, whereas clones contracting from day 15 to 85 were balanced CD4/CD8.

This clonotype was seen many times. Its antigen is undetermined. TCRdb used MiXCR to reprocess the 5' RACE reads, holding one entry per CDR3 protein. Here the sample spans 100,000 to 120,000 distinct CDR3 sequences, 20% to 25% being singletons. The sequencing sample was made of PBMCs or a T cell subset sorted from them (not recorded which). This TCR was recovered from a man aged 18 to 35 who had mild COVID-19 (a few samples of this study predate the infection). Cell type and time point are not known. The chain combines TRBV4-1 with TRBJ2-7; D ambiguous. The CDR3 DNA follows: TGCGCCAGCAGCCAAGACAGGTCATCCTACGAGCAGTACTTC. This sequence encodes CASSQDRSSYEQYF.